The entry that follows covers one T cell receptor beta chain sequence. The source of the sample is a study of monozygotic twins with inflammatory bowel disease. CDR1 is SGHTA and CDR2 is FQGTGA in the germline V gene. This CDR3 is built from 16 residues. Researchers ran eight separate cDNA reactions for each sample. Addition of UMIs with a 6-nucleotide sample barcode was achieved by template switching. Following a re-call of the 5' RACE reads, TCRdb has one entry per CDR3 protein and lacks DNA. The table for this sample gives about 380,000 distinct CDR3 sequences. This clonotype originated in a human donor with ulcerative colitis or Crohn's disease, or a healthy co-twin of an affected twin (not recorded which). Sequencing input: blood. V usage is TRBV7-3 and J usage is TRBJ2-1; TCRdb names TRBD1, which stays unverified in the absence of DNA. CDR3 protein: CASSLTGGVAYNEQFF.